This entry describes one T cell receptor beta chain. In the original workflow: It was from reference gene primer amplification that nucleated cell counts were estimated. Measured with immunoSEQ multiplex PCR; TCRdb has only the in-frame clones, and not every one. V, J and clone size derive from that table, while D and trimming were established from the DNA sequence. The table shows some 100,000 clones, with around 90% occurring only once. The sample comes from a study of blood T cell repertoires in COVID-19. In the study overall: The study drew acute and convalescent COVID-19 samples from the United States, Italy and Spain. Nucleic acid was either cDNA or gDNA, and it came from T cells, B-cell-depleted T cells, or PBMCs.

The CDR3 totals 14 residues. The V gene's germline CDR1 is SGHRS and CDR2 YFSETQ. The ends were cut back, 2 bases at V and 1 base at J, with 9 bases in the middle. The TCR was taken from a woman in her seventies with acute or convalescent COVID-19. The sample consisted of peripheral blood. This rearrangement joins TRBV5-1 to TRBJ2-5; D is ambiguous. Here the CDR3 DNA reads TGCGCCAGCAGCTTTCGGGTGACCCAAGAGACCCAGTACTTC. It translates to CASSFRVTQETQYF.